This T cell receptor (beta chain) was recorded in a study of CD8 T cells in ankylosing spondylitis. TCRdb recomputed calls from the 5' RACE reads with MiXCR, one row per CDR3 protein. The sample includes roughly 150,000 distinct CDR3 sequences, approximately 10% seen only once; the top ten take roughly 15%. The clonotype comes from a female donor with ankylosing spondylitis or in good health (not recorded which). The sequenced material came from blood, either unsorted or a sorted T cell fraction (not recorded which).

The CDR3 DNA reads as TGTGCCAGCGCCCAGGCGGATTGGGATGGCTACACCTTC. Translating gives CASAQADWDGYTF. The chain has TRBV2 and TRBJ1-2; D unresolved. The CDR3 has 13 amino acids. CDR1 and CDR2 (germline): SNHLY, FYNNEI. Trimming left V 8 bases short and J 6 bases short, with 16 bases between. Full variable domain (rest looked up from reference TRBV2 and TRBJ1-2): EPEVTQTPSHQVTQMGQEVILRCVPISNHLYFYWYRQILGQKVEFLVSFYNNEISEKSEIFDDQFSVERPDGSNFTLKIRSTKLEDSAMYFCASAQADWDGYTFGSGTRLTVV.